The T cell receptor beta chain described here comes from a study of T cell repertoires in cytomegalovirus infection. Study at large: Recently identified HLA-C-restricted CMV epitopes and well-studied HLA-B-restricted CMV epitopes were used by the study. Findings and caveats of the study: Frequencies of public TCR beta families were cumulated, and this identified carriers of CMV plus the relevant HLA. The response measured ex vivo was dominated by TCR beta clonotypes (HLA-C-restricted and CMV-specific).

Trimming took 5 bases from V and 7 from J; bases not matched to a gene: 8. The CDR3 totals 14 residues. Germline values: CDR1 LNHDA, CDR2 SQIVND (reference sequence). This clonotype was picked up a small number of times. Its antigen is not identified. TCRdb reprocessed the reads via MiXCR and lists one record per CDR3 protein. The data show fewer than 950,000 distinct CDR3 sequences, around a third seen once. The specimen comprised cultured CD8+ T cells from PBMCs, sampled from culture after CMV antigen stimulation. This chain connects TRBV19 to TRBJ2-1; 7 bases are shared with TRBD2. This receptor was taken from a human donor in good health (CMV status not recorded). Some clones in this sample may be carry-over from other donors' samples. CDR3 DNA: TGTGCCAGTAGTCTCCCGGACGGGGGGAATGAGCAGTTCTTC. It translates to CASSLPDGGNEQFF. Supplemented by reference TRBV19 and TRBJ2-1, the full variable domain reads DGGITQSPKYLFRKEGQNVTLSCEQNLNHDAMYWYRQDPGQGLRLIYYSQIVNDFQKGDIAEGYSVSREKKESFPLTVTSAQKNPTAFYLCASSLPDGGNEQFFGPGTRLTVL.